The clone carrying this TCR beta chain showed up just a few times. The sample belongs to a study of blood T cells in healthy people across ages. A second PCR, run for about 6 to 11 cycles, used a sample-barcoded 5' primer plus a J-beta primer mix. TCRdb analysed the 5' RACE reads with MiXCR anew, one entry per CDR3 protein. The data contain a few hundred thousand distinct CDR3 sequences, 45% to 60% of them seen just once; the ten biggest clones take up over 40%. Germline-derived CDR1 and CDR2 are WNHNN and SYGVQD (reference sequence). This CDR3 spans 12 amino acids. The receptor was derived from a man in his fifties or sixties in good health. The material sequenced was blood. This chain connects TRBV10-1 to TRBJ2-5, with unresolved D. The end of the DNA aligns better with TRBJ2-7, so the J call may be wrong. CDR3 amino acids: CASSVSAYEQYF. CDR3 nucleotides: TGCGCCAGCAGTGTCAGTGCCTACGAGCAGTACTTC.